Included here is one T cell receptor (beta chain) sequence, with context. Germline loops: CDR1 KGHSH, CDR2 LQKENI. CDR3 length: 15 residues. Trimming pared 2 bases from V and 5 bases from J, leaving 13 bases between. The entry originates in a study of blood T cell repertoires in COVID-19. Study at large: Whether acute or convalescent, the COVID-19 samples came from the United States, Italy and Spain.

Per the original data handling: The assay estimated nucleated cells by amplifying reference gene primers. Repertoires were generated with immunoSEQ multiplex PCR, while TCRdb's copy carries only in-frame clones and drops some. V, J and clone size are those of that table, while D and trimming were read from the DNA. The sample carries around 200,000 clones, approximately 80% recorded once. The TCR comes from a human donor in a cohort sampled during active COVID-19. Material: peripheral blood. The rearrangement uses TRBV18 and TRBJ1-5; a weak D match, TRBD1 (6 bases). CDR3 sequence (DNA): TGTGCCAGCTCACCAAACTCTCCAGGGGATCAGCCCCAGCATTTT. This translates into CASSPNSPGDQPQHF.